Listed here are 19 T cell receptor beta chains from one sample, sequenced in a study of blood T cell repertoires in COVID-19. Assay: immunoSEQ multiplex PCR; the TCRdb copy retains only in-frame clones and omits some. The sample consists of around 220,000 clones, roughly 80% of them appearing once. Material: peripheral blood. These receptors all stem from a woman over 75 with acute or convalescent COVID-19.

This clone was recorded once. One end of the junction is discordant with germline, which a read error may explain. The V call is TRBV7-2, the J call TRBJ2-7, with D maybe TRBD2 (7 bases). This CDR3 comprises 13 residues. CDR1 SGHTA and CDR2 FQGNSA come from the germline V gene. DNA of the CDR3: TGTGCCAGCAGCTTGGGGAGGACTGGGGGGGCCCAATTC. Its translation: CASSLGRTGGAQF.

The chain carries TRBV12-5 and TRBJ1-2, with 8 bases fitting TRBD1. The V gene's germline CDR1 is LGHNT and CDR2 FRNRAP. After removal of 0 bases from V and 3 bases from J, the junction contained 6 bases not matched to a gene. The CDR3 length is 16 residues. The CDR3: CASGLVPSGGDYGYTF. The CDR3, as DNA: TGTGCTAGTGGTTTGGTTCCCTCAGGGGGCGACTATGGCTACACCTTC.

The chain is built from TRBV15 and TRBJ1-1; TRBD1 agrees at 7 bases. The V gene's germline CDR1 is LNHNV and CDR2 YYDKDF (reference sequence). Germline trimming cut 0 bases from V and 5 bases from J; bases unmatched to any gene: 6. The CDR3 sequence is 15 residues long. The CDR3 DNA reads as TGTGCCACCAGCAGAGATGACAGGGTGAGAACTGAAGCTTTCTTT. Translation: CATSRDDRVRTEAFF.

The V call is TRBV9, the J call TRBJ2-7; possible D gene TRBD2, 5 bases. The germline V gene encodes CDR1 SGDLS and CDR2 YYNGEE. The V end lost 3 bases, the J end lost 8 bases, and 12 bases lay between the germline ends. The CDR3 extends over 12 amino acids. CDR3 in amino acids: CASSGAGKKQYF. As DNA, the CDR3 is TGTGCCAGCAGCGGGGCGGGTAAGAAGCAGTACTTC.

The chain recombines TRBV27 with TRBJ1-4; 7 positions agree with TRBD1. With V trimmed by 6 bases and J by 8 bases, 15 bases remained unmatched. Germline V gives CDR1 MNHEY, CDR2 SMNVEV (reference sequence). The CDR3 runs 16 residues. This CDR3 is CASSSYPTGIMEKLFF. CDR3 in DNA: TGTGCCAGCAGCAGTTACCCGACAGGGATAATGGAAAAACTGTTTTTT.

This clone appeared once. V and J are TRBV27 and TRBJ2-3, with 9 nucleotides matching TRBD2. CDR3 length: 17 residues. Germline assignment: CDR1 MNHEY and CDR2 SMNVEV (reference sequence). After removal of 7 bases from V and 2 bases from J, the junction contained 13 bases not matched to a gene. CDR3 loop: CASTTQGLASYTDTQYF. CDR3 DNA sequence: TGTGCCAGCACCACACAAGGACTAGCGTCTTACACAGATACGCAGTATTTT.

The chain carries TRBV19 and TRBJ2-7, with 11 nucleotides matching TRBD2. CDR3 size: 15 residues. The V gene end was trimmed by 0 bases and the J gene end by 5 bases; junction bases not matched to a gene: 3. CDR1 is LNHDA and CDR2 is SQIVND in the germline V gene (reference sequence). CDR3 in DNA: TGTGCCAGTAGTATAGATAGCGGGAGGGCAAACGAGCAGTACTTC. This translates into CASSIDSGRANEQYF.

The gene calls are TRBV27 and TRBJ2-1, with a weak D call TRBD2 (5 bases). The CDR3 consists of 17 residues. Germline CDR1 reads MNHEY; CDR2 reads SMNVEV (reference sequence). The V gene lost 5 bases and the J gene lost 6 bases, with 23 bases spanning the gap. The CDR3 loop reads CASSTLFAGRRSNEQFF. CDR3 DNA sequence: TGTGCCAGCAGTACCTTATTCGCGGGCAGAAGGAGCAATGAGCAGTTCTTC.

The V and J genes are TRBV5-4 and TRBJ1-5; a weak D match, TRBD1 (6 bases). V lost 3 bases, J lost 6 bases, and 16 bases lay in between. Germline loops: CDR1 SGHNT, CDR2 YYREEE (reference sequence). This CDR3 is 15 amino acids long. The CDR3 bases are TGTGCCAGCAGCTCGAGACAGGTAAGGGGTCAGCCCCAGCATTTT. Amino acid sequence: CASSSRQVRGQPQHF.

The chain has TRBV5-1 and TRBJ2-7; unclear D gene. V lost 0 bases and J 2 bases, leaving 12 bases between the germline ends. In germline, CDR1 is SGHRS, CDR2 YFSETQ. The CDR3 spans 15 residues. CDR3 sequence (DNA): TGCGCCAGCAGCTTGGAGCCGACTGATACCTACGAGCAGTACTTC. It is translated as CASSLEPTDTYEQYF.

This clone was seen more than once but under ten times. This chain joins TRBV11-2 and TRBJ1-2, with D tentatively TRBD1 (5 bases). Per the germline V gene, CDR1 is SGHAT and CDR2 is FQNNGV. Trimming took 0 bases from V and 14 from J, leaving 16 bases between them. The CDR3 loop spans 13 amino acids. The CDR3 spells CASSLERTGTSTF. The CDR3 bases are TGTGCCAGCAGCTTAGAGAGAACCGGGACTTCTACCTTC.

The chain is built from TRBV11-3 and TRBJ2-1; 7 bases are shared with TRBD2. The CDR3 extends over 15 amino acids. Germline CDR1 and CDR2: SGHNT and YENEEA. V lost 4 bases and J lost 7; bases outside the gene matches: 10. Here the CDR3 DNA reads TGTGCCAGCAGCTCACGGGGGGACCTCTGGAATGAGCAGTTCTTC. Translation gives CASSSRGDLWNEQFF. Complete variable domain (other parts from reference TRBV11-3 and TRBJ2-1): EAGVVQSPRYKIIEKKQPVAFWCNPISGHNTLYWYLQNLGQGPELLIRYENEEAVDDSQLPKDRFSAERLKGVDSTLKIQPAELGDSAVYLCASSSRGDLWNEQFFGPGTRLTVL.

This chain links TRBV19 with TRBJ1-2, with D possibly matching TRBD1 (5 bases). The germline V gene has CDR1 LNHDA and CDR2 SQIVND (reference sequence). This CDR3 is built from 17 residues. Trimming removed 3 bases from V and 4 bases from J, with 21 bases in between. CDR3 in DNA: TGTGCCAGTAGTATTCAAGGGGATAGGGCCCGAGGCTATGGCTACACCTTC. Its protein product is CASSIQGDRARGYGYTF.

This chain links TRBV7-2 with TRBJ1-2, with D possibly matching TRBD1 (5 bases). From germline, CDR1 is SGHTA and CDR2 FQGNSA. Trimming took off 6 bases at V and 2 bases at J, with 13 bases between the two ends. The CDR3 has 14 amino acids. The CDR3 DNA reads TGTGCCAGCAGTTCAGAGACAGAAAACTATGGCTACACCTTC. Protein product: CASSSETENYGYTF.

The J gene is TRBJ1-6, the V gene TRBV30, with TRBD1 identical over 10 bases. In germline, CDR1 is GTSNPN, CDR2 SVGIG (reference sequence). The CDR3 is 15 residues long. The V segment lost 3 bases and the J segment 6 bases; nucleotides outside the gene matches: 5. As DNA, the CDR3 is TGTGCCTGGAGGGGGGGACAGGGGAGTAATTCACCCCTCCACTTT. Protein product: CAWRGGQGSNSPLHF.

This chain uses TRBV5-1 with TRBJ2-1; TRBD1 matches 9 bases. Germline values: CDR1 SGHRS, CDR2 YFSETQ. The J segment lost 8 bases and the V segment lost 3 bases, leaving 12 bases of the junction unmatched. The CDR3 runs to 16 residues. The CDR3 loop is CASSSTGTGYIDEQFF. CDR3 bases: TGCGCCAGCAGCTCGACCGGGACAGGGTATATAGATGAGCAGTTCTTC.

CDR3 residues: CASRLAGETQYF. The CDR3 nucleotides read TGTGCCAGTAGACTAGCTGGGGAGACCCAGTACTTC. V usage is TRBV19 and J usage is TRBJ2-5, with D possibly matching TRBD2 (6 bases). In germline, CDR1 is LNHDA, CDR2 SQIVND (reference sequence). V was pared by 6 bases and J by 5 bases, with 10 bases between. This CDR3 region has 12 residues. Full variable domain (outside the CDR3, taken from reference TRBV19 and TRBJ2-5): DGGITQSPKYLFRKEGQNVTLSCEQNLNHDAMYWYRQDPGQGLRLIYYSQIVNDFQKGDIAEGYSVSREKKESFPLTVTSAQKNPTAFYLCASRLAGETQYFGPGTRLLVL.

The chain employs TRBV11-3 and TRBJ2-5, with TRBD2 matching 8 bases. CDR1 is SGHNT and CDR2 is YENEEA in the germline V gene. With V trimmed by 0 bases and J by 4 bases, 10 bases remained unmatched. The CDR3 extends over 17 amino acids. CDR3 loop: CASSLDRLASPTETQYF. The CDR3 coding sequence is TGTGCCAGCAGCTTAGATAGACTAGCGAGCCCCACAGAGACCCAGTACTTC.

The J gene is TRBJ1-3, the V gene TRBV11-2; TRBD1 agrees at 9 bases. Per germline, CDR1 SGHAT and CDR2 FQNNGV. The CDR3 loop spans 16 amino acids. With 1 base clipped from V and 8 bases from J, the junction kept 9 bases outside the gene matches. The CDR3 nucleotides read TGTGCCAGCAGCTTAGGAGGGCCGGGACAGGGTTACACCATATATTTT. It specifies CASSLGGPGQGYTIYF.